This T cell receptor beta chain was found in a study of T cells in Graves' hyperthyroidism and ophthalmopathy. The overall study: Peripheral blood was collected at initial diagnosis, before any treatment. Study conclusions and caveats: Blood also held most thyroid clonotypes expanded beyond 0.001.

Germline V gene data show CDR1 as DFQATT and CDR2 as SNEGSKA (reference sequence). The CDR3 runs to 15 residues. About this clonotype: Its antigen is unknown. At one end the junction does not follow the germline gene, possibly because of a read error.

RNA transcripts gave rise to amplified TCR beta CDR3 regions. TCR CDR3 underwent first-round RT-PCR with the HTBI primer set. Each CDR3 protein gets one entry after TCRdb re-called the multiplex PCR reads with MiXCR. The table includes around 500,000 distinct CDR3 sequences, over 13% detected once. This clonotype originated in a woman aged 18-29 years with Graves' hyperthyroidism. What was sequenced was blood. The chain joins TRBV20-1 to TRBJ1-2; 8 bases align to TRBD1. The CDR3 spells CSARDSRQGADGYTF. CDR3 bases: TGCAGTGCCAGAGATTCGCGGCAGGGGGCAGATGGCTACACCTTC.